The sequence of this T cell receptor beta chain was determined in a study of blood T cell repertoires in COVID-19. TCRdb's table, derived via immunoSEQ multiplex PCR, lists solely in-frame clones and lacks some. The profile shows about 200,000 clones, roughly nine tenths of them singletons. Germline V gene data show CDR1 as GTSNPN and CDR2 as SVGIG (reference sequence). V was shortened by 1 base and J by 3 bases, with 6 bases between the two germline ends. The CDR3 is 12 residues long. The V gene is TRBV30, the J gene TRBJ2-5; TRBD2 might be the D (5 bases). The sequence came from a man aged 40-55 years with acute or convalescent COVID-19. The sequenced sample was peripheral blood. CDR3 sequence (DNA): TGTGCCTGGAGTGAACTAGAAGAGACCCAGTACTTC. Protein sequence: CAWSELEETQYF.